The entry below describes one T cell receptor (beta chain). The table came from immunoSEQ multiplex PCR; TCRdb's copy has only in-frame clones and leaves some out. Of about 75,000 clones listed, about 89% are singletons. This specimen comes from a study of technical replicates of blood from several donors. From germline, CDR1 is MNHEY and CDR2 SVGAGI. Trimming cost V 0 bases and J 5 bases, with 10 bases left between them. This CDR3 region has 15 residues. The rearrangement links TRBV6-5 to TRBJ2-2; maybe TRBD2 (5 bases). Specimen: PBMCs. The receptor was isolated from a human donor in good health. Some clones in this sample may be carry-over from other donors' samples. The CDR3 region has the DNA TGTGCCAGCAGTTACTCGAGCGGAAAAACCGGGGAGCTGTTTTTT. Translation: CASSYSSGKTGELFF.